These T cell receptor beta chains were read from a single sample in a study of CD8+ T cells in alopecia areata. Clones were read by immunoSEQ multiplex PCR, and TCRdb kept only the in-frame ones, dropping some. Seen here are 140,000 to 150,000 clones, 45% to 60% observed once, and the top ten hold 6.5% to 7.5%. The sample comprised CD4+ T cells sorted from blood. These receptors were collected from a human donor with alopecia areata. Each CDR3 is given with its conserved first and last residue. The D gene is left open where the match is weak. Some rows mark clone size as missing; the rest say once, few, many or name a class of expanded clone.

j_call	v_call	clone_size	d_call	cdr3_nt	cdr3_aa
TRBJ1-2	TRBV19	few	TRBD1	TGTGCCAGTAACCCAGGACAGGGCAACTATGGCTACACCTTC	CASNPGQGNYGYTF
TRBJ2-3	TRBV18	.	TRBD2	TGTGCCAGCTCACCTGCCGGGACTAGCGGGAGGCGCACAGATACGCAGTATTTT	CASSPAGTSGRRTDTQYF
TRBJ2-5	TRBV7-9	.	.	TGTGCCAGCAGCCTAACGACACACCAAGAGACCCAGTACTTC	CASSLTTHQETQYF
TRBJ2-6	TRBV14	.	.	TGTGCCAGCAGCCAAGATTTGGGAATAGGGGCCAACGTCCTGACTTTC	CASSQDLGIGANVLTF
TRBJ1-1	TRBV9	.	.	TGTGCCAGCAGCGTAGTTCGGCAGGGCTTGGTGGAAGCTTTCTTT	CASSVVRQGLVEAFF
TRBJ2-3	TRBV29-1	few	.	TGCGCCGCGGGGAGCACAGATACGCAGTATTTT	CAAGSTDTQYF
TRBJ2-1	TRBV30	.	.	TGTGCCTGGGGGGGTAGGAGGGCCGAGCAGTTCTTC	CAWGGRRAEQFF
TRBJ1-5	TRBV5-1	.	TRBD1	TGCGCCAGCAGCTTGGAGACAGGGGGCGACCAGCCCCAGCATTTT	CASSLETGGDQPQHF
TRBJ1-2	TRBV6-5	.	TRBD1	TGTGCCAGCGGGGACAGGGAAGATGATGGCTACACCTTC	CASGDREDDGYTF
TRBJ2-1	TRBV6-1	.	.	TGTGCCAGCAGCTACGGGAGCATGCGTGAGCAGTTCTTC	CASSYGSMREQFF
TRBJ2-1	TRBV18	.	.	TGTGCCAGCTCACCCGAGGGTGAGCAGTTCTTC	CASSPEGEQFF
TRBJ2-1	TRBV28	.	TRBD2	TGTGCCAGCAGTTCAGCGGGAGACGAGCAGTTCTTC	CASSSAGDEQFF
TRBJ2-1	TRBV11-2	.	TRBD2	TGTGCCAGCAGCAAATCACCGGGACTAGCGGACAATGAGCAGTTCTTC	CASSKSPGLADNEQFF
TRBJ2-5	TRBV5-1	.	.	TGCGCCAGCAGTAGAGTGGGCGAGACCCAGTACTTC	CASSRVGETQYF
TRBJ2-1	TRBV5-1	.	.	TGCGCCAGCAGCTTAACGGTTTCCTACAATGAGCAGTTCTTC	CASSLTVSYNEQFF
TRBJ1-2	TRBV29-1	few	.	TGCAGCGTTGAAGGTGGTAGCGCCCCTAACTATGGCTACACCTTC	CSVEGGSAPNYGYTF
TRBJ2-1	TRBV29-1	.	TRBD2	TGCAGCGTTGGTTTCTTGGCGGGAGGGCCTAATGAGCAGTTCTTC	CSVGFLAGGPNEQFF
TRBJ2-7	TRBV6-5	.	.	TGTGCCAGCAGTTACTCTTATTCCTACGAGCAGTACTTC	CASSYSYSYEQYF
TRBJ2-1	TRBV30	few	TRBD2	TGTGCCTCAGCGGGGACTAGCGGGTACAATGAGCAGTTCTTC	CASAGTSGYNEQFF
TRBJ2-7	TRBV5-1	few	.	TGCGCCAGCAGCCCAAGCCCCGACTACAAACGTCCCTACGAGCAGTACTTC	CASSPSPDYKRPYEQYF
TRBJ1-1	TRBV4-1	.	TRBD1	TGCGCCAGCAGCCAAGAACAGGGGGCGAGGTTGGTTGAAGCTTTCTTT	CASSQEQGARLVEAFF
TRBJ2-5	TRBV23-1	few	.	TGCGCCAGCGGGCTTAATGAGACCCAGTACTTC	CASGLNETQYF
TRBJ2-7	TRBV29-1	few	.	TGCAGCGTTGACGGGGGCCTTAACTCCTACGAGCAGTACTTC	CSVDGGLNSYEQYF
TRBJ1-5	TRBV11-2	.	.	TGTGCCAGCAGCCTGGGGACTGGGGCCCAGCATTTT	CASSLGTGAQHF
TRBJ2-7	TRBV29-1	few	.	TGCAGCGTTGCAGGGAGATCCTACGAGCAGTACTTC	CSVAGRSYEQYF
TRBJ2-5	TRBV5-4	.	.	TGTGCCAGCAGCCGACCAGGGTCTGGAGAGACCCAGTACTTC	CASSRPGSGETQYF
TRBJ2-7	TRBV9	.	.	TGTGCCAGCAGCGTTACCTCCTACGAGCAGTACTTC	CASSVTSYEQYF
TRBJ2-6	TRBV28	few	.	TGTGCCAGCAGTTTTTCGGCTGGGGCCAACGTCCTGACTTTC	CASSFSAGANVLTF
TRBJ1-1	TRBV30	.	TRBD1	TGTGCCTGGAGTGTCAGGGGGGGGACTGAAGCTTTCTTT	CAWSVRGGTEAFF
TRBJ2-2	TRBV4-2	.	.	TGTGCCAGCAGCCAAGGAGGCTGGAACACCGGGGAGCTGTTTTTT	CASSQGGWNTGELFF
TRBJ2-1	TRBV5-1	few	TRBD2	TGCGCCAGCAGCTCGGGACTAGCGGGACTTTCTAACAATGAGCAGTTCTTC	CASSSGLAGLSNNEQFF
TRBJ2-1	TRBV29-1	.	.	TGCAGCGTTCAAGGTCGAGGTGGCACCTACAATGAGCAGTTCTTC	CSVQGRGGTYNEQFF
TRBJ1-1	TRBV13	.	.	TGTGCCAGCAGCTCTTCATCGGGAGCTTGGGGGACTGAAGCTTTCTTT	CASSSSSGAWGTEAFF
TRBJ2-5	TRBV19	.	.	TGTGCCAGTAGTGGCCGGGCCTTAAGGCCCCAGTACTTC	CASSGRALRPQYF
TRBJ2-6	TRBV5-1	.	.	TGCGCCAGCAGCGCTCCCAGGGGAAGGGGGGCCAACGTCCTGACTTTC	CASSAPRGRGANVLTF
TRBJ2-3	TRBV6-5	.	.	TGTGCCAGCAGGGAGTCACCATTCACAGATACGCAGTATTTT	CASRESPFTDTQYF
TRBJ1-1	TRBV29-1	few	.	TGCAGCGTCCAATCACAGGCAGGAGCTTTCTTT	CSVQSQAGAFF
TRBJ2-5	TRBV27	.	.	TGTGCCAGCAGTTTAAGGCCGGGAGCCCAAGAGACCCAGTACTTC	CASSLRPGAQETQYF
TRBJ2-7	TRBV29-1	few	.	TGCAGCGTTGATTTTACAGTTGCTGGCGAGCAGTACTTC	CSVDFTVAGEQYF
TRBJ2-1	TRBV5-1	once	TRBD1	TGCGCCAGCAGCCCCGGACAGGGTGTATACAATGAGCAGTTCTTC	CASSPGQGVYNEQFF
TRBJ2-7	TRBV6-5	.	.	TGTGCCAGCAGTTATGGACGTTTTCTCTACGAGCAGTACTTC	CASSYGRFLYEQYF
TRBJ1-2	TRBV5-1	few	.	TGCGCCAGCAGCTTGCAAGGGGATGGCTACACCTTC	CASSLQGDGYTF
TRBJ1-2	TRBV9	once	TRBD1	TGTGCCAGCAGCGAGTCCGGGACAGGTGGGCACTATGGCTACACCTTC	CASSESGTGGHYGYTF
TRBJ1-2	TRBV5-1	few	.	TGCGCCAGCAGCCCGCATTACAGGGTCGGGCACTATGGCTACACCTTC	CASSPHYRVGHYGYTF
TRBJ2-7	TRBV28	.	.	TGTGCCAGCATGGTCAGTCGATTCCCCTACGAGCAGTACTTC	CASMVSRFPYEQYF
TRBJ2-6	TRBV5-1	.	.	TGCGCCAGCAGCTTGGGCTCCTCTGGGGCCAACGTCCTGACTTTC	CASSLGSSGANVLTF
TRBJ2-1	TRBV5-1	once	TRBD2	TGCGCCAGCAGCACACCGGGACTAGCGGGCAATGAGCAGTTCTTC	CASSTPGLAGNEQFF
TRBJ2-3	TRBV29-1	few	.	TGCAGCTTAACGAGGATCCACACAGATACGCAGTATTTT	CSLTRIHTDTQYF
TRBJ1-1	TRBV29-1	.	.	TGCAGCGTTGAATCTGCTCTCTCAGTGTCGACCACTGAAGCTTTCTTT	CSVESALSVSTTEAFF
TRBJ2-7	TRBV27	few	TRBD1	TGTGCCAGCACCACCCGCCCGGGACAGGGGAACGAGCAGTACTTC	CASTTRPGQGNEQYF
TRBJ1-4	TRBV29-1	.	TRBD1	TGCAGCGTTGCGGACAGGCGGGGTGAAAAACTGTTTTTT	CSVADRRGEKLFF